This T cell receptor beta chain was recorded in a study of cytomegalovirus exposure and HLA in healthy donors. General study points: The study labeled 150 or so TCR beta chains cytomegalovirus-associated.

With regard to this clone: The antigen is undetermined.

V dropped 7 bases and J dropped 3; count of bases not matched to a gene: 9. Germline-derived CDR1 and CDR2 are MDHEN and SYDVKM. The CDR3 runs to 15 residues. Researchers ran the PCR with 60 Vbeta and 13 Jbeta primers. Data came from immunoSEQ multiplex PCR; TCRdb stores just in-frame clones and leaves some out. Of 200,000 or so clones in the sample, approximately 84% were seen once. The chain joins TRBV28 to TRBJ2-7; 10 nucleotides align to TRBD1. This clonotype was obtained from a girl under two years old in good health and CMV-seronegative. The sequencing sample was made of PBMCs. The CDR3: CASNTLRDRGYEQYF. In DNA form, the CDR3 reads TGTGCCAGCAACACCCTCAGGGACAGGGGCTACGAGCAGTACTTC.